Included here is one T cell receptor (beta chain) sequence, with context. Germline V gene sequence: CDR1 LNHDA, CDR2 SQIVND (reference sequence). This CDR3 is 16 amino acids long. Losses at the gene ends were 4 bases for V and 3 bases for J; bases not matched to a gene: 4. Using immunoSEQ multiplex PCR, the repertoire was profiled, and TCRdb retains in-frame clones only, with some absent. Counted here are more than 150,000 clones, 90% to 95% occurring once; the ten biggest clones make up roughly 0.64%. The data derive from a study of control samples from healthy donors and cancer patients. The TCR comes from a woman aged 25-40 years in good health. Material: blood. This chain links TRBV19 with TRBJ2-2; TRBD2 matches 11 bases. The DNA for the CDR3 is TGTGCCAGTAGTACCACTAGCGGGAGTTACACCGGGGAGCTGTTTTTT. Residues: CASSTTSGSYTGELFF. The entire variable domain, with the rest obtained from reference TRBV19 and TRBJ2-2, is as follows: DGGITQSPKYLFRKEGQNVTLSCEQNLNHDAMYWYRQDPGQGLRLIYYSQIVNDFQKGDIAEGYSVSREKKESFPLTVTSAQKNPTAFYLCASSTTSGSYTGELFFGEGSRLTVL.